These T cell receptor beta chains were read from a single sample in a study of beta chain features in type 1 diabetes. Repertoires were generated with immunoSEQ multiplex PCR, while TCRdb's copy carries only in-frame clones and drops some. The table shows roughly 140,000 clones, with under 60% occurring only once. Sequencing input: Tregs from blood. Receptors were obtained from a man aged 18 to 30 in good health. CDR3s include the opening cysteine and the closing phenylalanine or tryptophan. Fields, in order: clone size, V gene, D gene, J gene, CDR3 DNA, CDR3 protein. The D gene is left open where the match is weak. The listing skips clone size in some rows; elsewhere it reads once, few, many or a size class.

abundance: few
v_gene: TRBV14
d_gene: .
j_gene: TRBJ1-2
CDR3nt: TGTGCCAGCAGCCAATTCGGTAATGCCTATGGCTACACCTTC
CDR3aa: CASSQFGNAYGYTF

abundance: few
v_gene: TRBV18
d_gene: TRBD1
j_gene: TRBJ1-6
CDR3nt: TGTGCCAGCTCACCTGTTGGACCGGGACAGCCAAGCTCCTATAATTCACCCCTCCACTTT
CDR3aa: CASSPVGPGQPSSYNSPLHF

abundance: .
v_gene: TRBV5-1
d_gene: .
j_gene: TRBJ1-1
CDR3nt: TGCGCCAGCAGCTTGGCCCAGACAGGAGCATATTCGAACACTGAAGCTTTCTTT
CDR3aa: CASSLAQTGAYSNTEAFF

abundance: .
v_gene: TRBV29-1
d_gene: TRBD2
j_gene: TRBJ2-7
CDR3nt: TGCAGCGTTGATGGGGAGGGCACCTACGAGCAGTACTTC
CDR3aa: CSVDGEGTYEQYF

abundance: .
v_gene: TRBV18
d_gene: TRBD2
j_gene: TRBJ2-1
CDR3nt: TGTGCCAGCTCACCGGGCCTAGCGGGCCAATCCGGCAATGAGCAGTTCTTC
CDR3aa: CASSPGLAGQSGNEQFF

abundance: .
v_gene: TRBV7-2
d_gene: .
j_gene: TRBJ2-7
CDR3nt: TGTGCCAGCAGCTTAAACTACGAGCAGTACTTC
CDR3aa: CASSLNYEQYF

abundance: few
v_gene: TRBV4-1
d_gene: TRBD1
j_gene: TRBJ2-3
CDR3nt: TGCGCCAGCAGCCAAGGGACAGGACCTAGCACAGATACGCAGTATTTT
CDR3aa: CASSQGTGPSTDTQYF

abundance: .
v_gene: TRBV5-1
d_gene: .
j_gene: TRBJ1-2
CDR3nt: TGCGCCAGCAGGCCGGACAGTAGCTATGGCTACACCTTC
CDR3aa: CASRPDSSYGYTF

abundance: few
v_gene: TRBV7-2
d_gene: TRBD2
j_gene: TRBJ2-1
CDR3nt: TGTGCCAGCAGCTTAGCCGCGGGAGGGCCTTGGAATGAGCAGTTCTTC
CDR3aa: CASSLAAGGPWNEQFF

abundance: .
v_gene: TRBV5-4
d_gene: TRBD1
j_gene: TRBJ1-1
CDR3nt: TGTGCCAGCAGCTTGGGACAGGGGGCGACTGAAGCTTTCTTT
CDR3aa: CASSLGQGATEAFF

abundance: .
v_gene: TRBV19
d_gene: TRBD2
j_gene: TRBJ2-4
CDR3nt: TGTGCCAGTAGTCTCTCTCGGGGCGGGAGGGCCCTAAACATTCAGTACTTC
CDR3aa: CASSLSRGGRALNIQYF

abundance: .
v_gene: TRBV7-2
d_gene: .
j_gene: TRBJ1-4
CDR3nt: TGTGCCAGCAGCTCCCAGGCGGGGGGGGGTGAAAAACTGTTTTTT
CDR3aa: CASSSQAGGGEKLFF

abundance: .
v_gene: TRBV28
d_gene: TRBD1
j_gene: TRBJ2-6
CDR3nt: TGTGCCGGGGCCGGGACAGGGGAAGCTGGGGCCAACGTCCTGACTTTC
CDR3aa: CAGAGTGEAGANVLTF